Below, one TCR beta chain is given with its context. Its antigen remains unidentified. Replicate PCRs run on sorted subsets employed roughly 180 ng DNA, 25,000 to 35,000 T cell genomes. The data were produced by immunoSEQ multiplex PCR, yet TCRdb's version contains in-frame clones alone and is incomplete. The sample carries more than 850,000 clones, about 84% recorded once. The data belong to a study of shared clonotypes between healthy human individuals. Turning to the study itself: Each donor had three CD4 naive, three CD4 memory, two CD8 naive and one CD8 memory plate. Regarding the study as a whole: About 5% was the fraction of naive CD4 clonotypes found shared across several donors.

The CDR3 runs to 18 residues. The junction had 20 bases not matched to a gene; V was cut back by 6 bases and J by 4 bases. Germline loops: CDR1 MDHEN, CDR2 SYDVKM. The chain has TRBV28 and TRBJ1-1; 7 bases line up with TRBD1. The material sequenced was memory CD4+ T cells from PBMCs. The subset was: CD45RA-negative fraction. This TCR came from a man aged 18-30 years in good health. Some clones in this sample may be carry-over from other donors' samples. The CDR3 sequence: CASSLRAFVTGSTTEAFF. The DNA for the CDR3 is TGTGCCAGCAGCCTACGCGCCTTCGTGACAGGGAGCACCACTGAAGCTTTCTTT.